This entry lists 13 T cell receptor beta chains sequenced from one sample in a study of T cell responses to AZD1222 COVID-19 vaccine. Repertoires were generated with immunoSEQ multiplex PCR, while TCRdb's copy carries only in-frame clones and drops some. This sample carries over 120,000 clones, roughly 92% of them seen once, and the ten largest clones take 3.5% to 4.5%. The material sequenced was peripheral blood, taken on day 0 of AZD1222 vaccination. All receptors come from an adult in good health.

J is TRBJ2-1 and V is TRBV29-1; 10 bases map to TRBD2. Per the germline V gene, CDR1 is SQVTM and CDR2 is ANQGSEA. This CDR3 is 15 amino acids long. Trimming cost V 2 bases and J 10 bases; bases outside gene matches: 11. The CDR3 nucleotides read TGCAGCGTTGAATCTGGAGCGGGAGGGCCGGGCGAGCAGTTCTTC. Its translation: CSVESGAGGPGEQFF.

This clone was found once. CDR3 DNA sequence: TGTGCCAGTAGTAACCCGGTCCAAAGGTTGTCCAATGAGCAGTTCTTC. Its translation: CASSNPVQRLSNEQFF. The chain combines TRBV19 with TRBJ2-1, with D hard to call. Germline lookup yields CDR1 LNHDA and CDR2 SQIVND (reference sequence). Trimming took 4 bases from V and 6 from J, leaving 19 bases between them. The CDR3 has 16 residues. Complete variable domain (other parts from reference TRBV19 and TRBJ2-1): DGGITQSPKYLFRKEGQNVTLSCEQNLNHDAMYWYRQDPGQGLRLIYYSQIVNDFQKGDIAEGYSVSREKKESFPLTVTSAQKNPTAFYLCASSNPVQRLSNEQFFGPGTRLTVL.

J is TRBJ1-2 and V is TRBV7-6; D unclear. The CDR3 is made up of 16 amino acids. Germline CDR1 is SGHVS and CDR2 is FNYEAQ. V was shortened by 1 base and J by 6 bases, with 18 bases between the two germline ends. The CDR3 DNA is TGTGCCAGCAGCTTAGGCACGTCGTATGTGAGAGATGGCTACACCTTC. It translates to CASSLGTSYVRDGYTF.

This chain connects TRBV5-6 to TRBJ2-3, with 8 bases matching TRBD1. There are 14 residues in the CDR3. V shed 4 bases and J 1 base; nucleotides not matched to a gene: 2. In germline, CDR1 is SGHDT, CDR2 YYEEEE. The CDR3 DNA follows: TGTGCCAGCAGCGGACAGGGAGGCACAGATACGCAGTATTTT. The encoded protein is CASSGQGGTDTQYF.

The rearrangement joins TRBV18 to TRBJ2-7; D is perhaps TRBD1 (6 bases). V was clipped by 6 bases and J by 2 bases, with 17 bases between them. The CDR3 is made up of 15 amino acids. Germline CDR1 and CDR2: KGHSH and LQKENI. CDR3 DNA: TGTGCCAGCTCCAAGGACAGTCCAATTACCTACGAGCAGTACTTC. Encoded protein: CASSKDSPITYEQYF.

The chain couples TRBV5-1 to TRBJ2-3, with 9 bases matching TRBD2. V shed 5 bases and J 0 bases; nucleotides not matched to a gene: 7. Germline CDR1 is SGHRS and CDR2 is YFSETQ. The CDR3 runs 16 residues. Written as DNA, the CDR3 is TGCGCCAGCAGGCCCAGACTAGCGGCTAGCACAGATACGCAGTATTTT. This gives the protein CASRPRLAASTDTQYF.

This chain joins TRBV7-2 and TRBJ2-6; 7 bases align to TRBD1. J lost 3 bases, V lost 5 bases, and 4 bases had no gene match. The germline gives CDR1 SGHTA, CDR2 FQGNSA. This CDR3 has 15 amino acids. In nucleotides, the CDR3 is TGTGCCAGCAGCGACAGGGTTGGTGGGGCCAACGTCCTGACTTTC. This sequence encodes CASSDRVGGANVLTF.

The chain recombines TRBV7-2 with TRBJ1-6, with D perhaps TRBD1 (5 bases). From germline, CDR1 is SGHTA and CDR2 FQGNSA. The CDR3 is made up of 15 amino acids. V lost 5 bases and J 10 bases, leaving 18 bases between the germline ends. The CDR3 loop is CASSRIWDSASPLHF. The CDR3 DNA reads TGTGCCAGCAGCCGCATCTGGGACTCGGCATCACCCCTCCACTTT.

The chain is built from TRBV25-1 and TRBJ1-2, with TRBD1 as a possible D gene (6 bases). V was shortened by 3 bases and J by 6 bases, with 11 bases between the two germline ends. CDR3 size: 13 residues. CDR1 is MGHDK, CDR2 SYGVNS, per germline. This CDR3 reads CASSETGLNGYTF. For the CDR3, the DNA is TGTGCCAGCAGTGAGACAGGTCTGAATGGCTACACCTTC.

The rearrangement links TRBV24-1 to TRBJ2-2; D unresolved. V was shortened by 0 bases and J by 8 bases, with 6 bases between the two germline ends. This CDR3 contains 13 residues. The germline V gene encodes CDR1 KGHDR and CDR2 SFDVKD. CDR3: CATSDLRGGELFF. The CDR3 DNA follows: TGTGCCACCAGTGATTTGCGTGGAGGGGAGCTGTTTTTT.

This chain connects TRBV5-6 to TRBJ2-5, with D perhaps TRBD1 (6 bases). From germline, CDR1 is SGHDT and CDR2 YYEEEE. The CDR3 runs 14 residues. The V end lost 0 bases, the J end lost 4 bases, and 10 bases lay between the germline ends. CDR3 in amino acids: CASSLGTVPETQYF. DNA of the CDR3: TGTGCCAGCAGCTTGGGGACAGTCCCAGAGACCCAGTACTTC.

V and J are TRBV4-3 and TRBJ1-1; maybe TRBD1 (5 bases). Trimming shortened V by 0 bases and J by 3 bases, and 11 bases separated the two germline ends. This CDR3 is 15 amino acids long. Germline V lookup: CDR1 LGHNA, CDR2 YSLEER. This chain's CDR3 is CASSQDVRADTEAFF. For the CDR3, the DNA is TGCGCCAGCAGCCAAGATGTCAGGGCGGACACTGAAGCTTTCTTT.

V and J are TRBV7-8 and TRBJ1-1; D remains ambiguous. V lost 5 bases, J lost 1 base, and 17 bases lay in between. This CDR3 has 16 residues. CDR1 is SGHVS, CDR2 FQNEAQ, per germline. The chain's CDR3 is CASSGRSQPTNTEAFF. The CDR3 region has the DNA TGTGCCAGCAGCGGACGGAGTCAGCCAACGAACACTGAAGCTTTCTTT.